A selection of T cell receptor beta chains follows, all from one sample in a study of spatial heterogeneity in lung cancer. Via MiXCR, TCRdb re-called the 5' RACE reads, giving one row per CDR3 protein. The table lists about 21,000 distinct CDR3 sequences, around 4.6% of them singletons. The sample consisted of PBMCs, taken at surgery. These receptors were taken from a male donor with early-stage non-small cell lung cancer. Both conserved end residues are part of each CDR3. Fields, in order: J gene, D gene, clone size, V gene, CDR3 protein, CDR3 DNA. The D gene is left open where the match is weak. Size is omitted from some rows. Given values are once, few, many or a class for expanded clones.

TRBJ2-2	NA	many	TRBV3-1	CASSKGTGELFF	TGTGCCAGCAGTAAGGGCACCGGGGAGCTGTTTTTT
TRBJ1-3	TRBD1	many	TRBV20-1	CSARDGTDSGNTIYF	TGCAGTGCTAGAGATGGGACAGACTCTGGAAACACCATATATTTT
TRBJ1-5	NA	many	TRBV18	CASSPASGNQPQHF	TGTGCCAGCTCACCCGCCTCGGGGAATCAGCCCCAGCATTTT
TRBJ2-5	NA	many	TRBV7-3	CASSQGGVQETQYF	TGTGCCAGCAGCCAAGGAGGGGTCCAAGAGACCCAGTACTTC
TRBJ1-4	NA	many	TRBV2	CASSVGPLGYNEKLFF	TGTGCCAGCAGTGTCGGCCCACTGGGTTATAATGAAAAACTGTTTTTT
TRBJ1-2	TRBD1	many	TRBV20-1	CSASPTTGKGYTF	TGCAGTGCTAGTCCGACGACAGGGAAAGGCTACACCTTC
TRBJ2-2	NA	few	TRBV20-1	CSATLDLADGELFF	TGCAGTGCTACTCTGGACCTAGCCGACGGGGAGCTGTTTTTT
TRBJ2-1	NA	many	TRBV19	CASSERASGWNEQFF	TGTGCCAGTAGTGAGCGGGCGTCGGGGTGGAATGAGCAGTTCTTC
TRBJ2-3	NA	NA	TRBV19	CAKFHKGGRRTDTQYF	TGTGCCAAATTTCATAAAGGTGGAAGACGCACAGATACGCAGTATTTT
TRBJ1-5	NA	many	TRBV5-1	CASSLRSYRDQPQHF	TGCGCCAGCAGCCTTCGGTCATATAGAGATCAGCCCCAGCATTTT
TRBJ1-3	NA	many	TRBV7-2	CASSLAGATGFRNTIYF	TGTGCCAGCAGCTTAGCGGGAGCTACAGGGTTTCGAAACACCATATATTTT
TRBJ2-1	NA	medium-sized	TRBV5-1	CASSSQTGGDNEQFF	TGCGCCAGCAGCTCCCAAACCGGGGGAGACAATGAGCAGTTCTTC
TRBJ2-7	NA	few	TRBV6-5	CASSYAGASNYEQYF	TGTGCCAGCAGTTACGCAGGGGCGTCTAACTACGAGCAGTACTTC
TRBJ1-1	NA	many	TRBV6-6	CATSPLQMNTEAFF	TGTGCCACCTCACCCCTTCAGATGAACACTGAAGCTTTCTTT
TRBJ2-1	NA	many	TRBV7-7	CASSLAPGDEQFF	TGTGCTAGCAGCTTAGCGCCAGGGGACGAGCAGTTCTTC
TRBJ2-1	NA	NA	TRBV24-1	CATSLGDTEQFF	TGTGCCACCAGTTTGGGGGACACCGAGCAGTTCTTC
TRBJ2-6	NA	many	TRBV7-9	CASSLWSTGANVLTF	TGTGCCAGCAGCTTATGGTCCACTGGGGCCAACGTCCTGACTTTC
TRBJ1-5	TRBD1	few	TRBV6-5	CASRGQNNQPQHF	TGTGCCAGCAGGGGACAGAACAATCAGCCCCAGCATTTT
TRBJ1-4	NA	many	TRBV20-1	CSARDPRVENEKLFF	TGCAGTGCTAGAGACCCGAGGGTTGAAAATGAAAAACTGTTTTTT
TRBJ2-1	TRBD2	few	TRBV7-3	CASSLGGRAHNEQFF	TGTGCCAGCAGCTTGGGCGGGAGGGCCCACAATGAGCAGTTCTTC
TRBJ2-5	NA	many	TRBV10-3	CAISVGGQETQYF	TGTGCCATCAGTGTTGGCGGACAAGAGACCCAGTACTTC
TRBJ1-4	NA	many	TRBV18	CASSLRLDEKLFF	TGTGCCAGCTCACTGAGACTCGATGAAAAACTGTTTTTT
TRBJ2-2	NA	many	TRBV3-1	CASSQDRFTSNTGELFF	TGTGCCAGCAGCCAAGACCGTTTCACTTCAAACACCGGGGAGCTGTTTTTT
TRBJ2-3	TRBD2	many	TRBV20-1	CSAKAGTASGRGTDTQYF	TGCAGTGCCAAGGCCGGGACAGCTAGCGGGAGGGGCACAGATACGCAGTATTTT
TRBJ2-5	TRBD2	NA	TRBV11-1	CASSLAAGGRETQYF	TGTGCCAGCAGCTTAGCGGCGGGGGGGCGAGAGACCCAGTACTTC
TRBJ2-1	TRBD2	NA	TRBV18	CASSPGLDYNEQFF	TGTGCCAGCTCACCGGGACTAGATTACAATGAGCAGTTCTTC
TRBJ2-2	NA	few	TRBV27	CASSLLGANTGELFF	TGTGCCAGCAGTTTATTGGGGGCCAACACCGGGGAGCTGTTTTTT
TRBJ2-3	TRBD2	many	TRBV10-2	CASRETSGRTDTQYF	TGCGCCAGCAGAGAAACTAGCGGACGCACAGATACGCAGTATTTT
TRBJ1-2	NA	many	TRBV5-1	CASSLGQLYVSGYTF	TGCGCCAGCAGCTTGGGACAGCTCTATGTGTCTGGCTACACCTTC
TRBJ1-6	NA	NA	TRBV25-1	CASRSRGYNSPLHF	TGTGCCAGCAGATCTCGAGGGTATAATTCACCCCTCCACTTT
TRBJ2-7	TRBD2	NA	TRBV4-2	CASSPRSGGFYEQYF	TGTGCCAGCAGCCCCCGTAGCGGGGGCTTCTACGAGCAGTACTTC
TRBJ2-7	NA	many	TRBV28	CASGTYEQYF	TGTGCCAGCGGAACCTACGAGCAGTACTTC
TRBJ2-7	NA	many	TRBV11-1	CASSLDRGPNYEQYF	TGTGCCAGCAGCTTAGATCGGGGGCCGAACTACGAGCAGTACTTC
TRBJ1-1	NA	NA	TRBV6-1	CASSDRGHTEAFF	TGTGCCAGCAGTGACAGGGGACACACTGAAGCTTTCTTT
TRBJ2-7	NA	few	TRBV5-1	CASSLKGSGALEDEQYF	TGCGCCAGCAGCTTAAAAGGGTCAGGAGCTCTAGAGGACGAGCAGTACTTC
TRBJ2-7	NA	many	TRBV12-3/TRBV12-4	CASSFLPHEQYF	TGTGCCAGCAGTTTTCTCCCACACGAGCAGTACTTC
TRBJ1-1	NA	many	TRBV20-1	CSARDPNLRDTEAFF	TGCAGTGCTAGAGACCCCAACTTACGGGACACTGAAGCTTTCTTT
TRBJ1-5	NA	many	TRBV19	CASKITGNQPQHF	TGTGCCAGTAAGATAACAGGGAATCAGCCCCAGCATTTT
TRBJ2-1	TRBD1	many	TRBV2	CASSVEIGQVSDEQFF	TGTGCCAGCAGTGTAGAAATAGGACAGGTTTCCGATGAGCAGTTCTTC
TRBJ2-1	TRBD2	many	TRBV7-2	CASSAKAGDLEQFF	TGTGCCAGCAGCGCCAAGGCGGGGGACCTTGAGCAGTTCTTC
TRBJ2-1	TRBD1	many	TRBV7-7	CASSRDRANEQFF	TGTGCTAGCAGCCGGGACAGGGCCAATGAGCAGTTCTTC
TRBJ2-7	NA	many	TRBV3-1	CASSQDRYPAYEQYF	TGTGCCAGCAGCCAAGACAGGTACCCCGCCTACGAGCAGTACTTC
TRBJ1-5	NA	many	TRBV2	CASSGWLGGGNQPQHF	TGTGCCAGCAGTGGTTGGTTGGGAGGGGGCAATCAGCCCCAGCATTTT
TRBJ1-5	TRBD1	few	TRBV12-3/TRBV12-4	CASSLGQGLHQPQHF	TGTGCCAGCAGCCTAGGACAGGGTTTGCATCAGCCCCAGCATTTT
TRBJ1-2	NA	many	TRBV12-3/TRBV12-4	CASSLPPVRVRVSNYGYTF	TGTGCCAGCAGTCTTCCCCCCGTCAGGGTTAGGGTTAGTAACTATGGCTACACCTTC
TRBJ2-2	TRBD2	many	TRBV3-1	CASSPTWNLLSSGGLGDGELFF	TGTGCCAGCAGCCCCACCTGGAACCTGCTCTCTAGCGGGGGGTTGGGCGACGGGGAGCTGTTTTTT
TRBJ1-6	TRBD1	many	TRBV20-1	CSASRTGINSPLHF	TGCAGTGCTTCAAGGACAGGAATAAACTCACCCCTCCACTTT
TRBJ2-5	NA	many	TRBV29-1	CSVPKALGHRNRETQYF	TGCAGCGTTCCAAAGGCTTTGGGACATAGGAACCGAGAGACCCAGTACTTC
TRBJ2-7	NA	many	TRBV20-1	CSARDPGRTSYEQYF	TGCAGTGCTAGAGATCCGGGACGGACCTCCTACGAGCAGTACTTC
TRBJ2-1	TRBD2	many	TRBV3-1	CASSPGLAGLGGEQFF	TGTGCCAGCAGCCCAGGACTAGCGGGCCTAGGGGGTGAGCAGTTCTTC
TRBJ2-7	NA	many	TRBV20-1	CSALGASYEQYF	TGCAGTGCTCTAGGGGCTTCCTACGAGCAGTACTTC
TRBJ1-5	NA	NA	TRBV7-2	CASSLIRDSNQPQHF	TGTGCCAGCAGCTTAATTCGAGATAGCAATCAGCCCCAGCATTTT
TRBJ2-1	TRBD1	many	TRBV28	CASSLGQDRVNEQFF	TGTGCCAGCAGTTTGGGTCAGGACAGGGTCAATGAGCAGTTCTTC
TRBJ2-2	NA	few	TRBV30	CAWGVLPNTGELFF	TGTGCCTGGGGGGTGCTACCTAACACCGGGGAGCTGTTTTTT
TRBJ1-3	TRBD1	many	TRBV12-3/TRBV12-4	CASRGQGSSGNTIYF	TGTGCCAGCAGGGGACAGGGCAGCTCTGGAAACACCATATATTTT
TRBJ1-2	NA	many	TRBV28	CASSPLVGGYTF	TGTGCCAGCAGCCCCTTAGTGGGTGGCTACACCTTC
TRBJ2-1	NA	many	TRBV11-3	CASSAFGQRSYNEQFF	TGTGCCAGCAGCGCCTTCGGGCAGAGGTCCTACAATGAGCAGTTCTTC